Below, one T cell receptor beta chain is given with its context. Its matching antigen is unknown. Through Arm-PCR of CDR3 regions and iRepertoire HTBI primers, TCR beta libraries were built. TCRdb itself ran the multiplex PCR reads through MiXCR, one entry per CDR3 protein. The profile covers fewer than 550,000 distinct CDR3 sequences, with about a sixth appearing a single time and 20% to 25% taken by the ten largest. The time point denotes: newly diagnosed GD, antithyroid drugs for less than 3 months. After RNA was extracted from PBMCs, the TCR library was made from it. This record comes from a study of regulatory T cells in long-lasting Graves disease. For the study at large: Graves' patients, diagnosed recently, had received antithyroid drugs under 3 months.

The study's findings and limits: It was in persistent disease that TRBV28, TRBJ1-2 and TRBJ2-5 were favored.

The CDR3 has 14 amino acids. V was pared by 1 base and J by 7 bases, with 12 bases between. The germline gives CDR1 SGHTA, CDR2 FQGNSA. These data were likewise used in another study, on T cells in Graves' hyperthyroidism and ophthalmopathy. This second study notes: These patients, aged 18 to 65, had recently diagnosed hyperthyroidism lasting under 2 months. Median prediction lead before ophthalmopathy onset was 6.5 months with the model.

V is TRBV7-2 and J is TRBJ2-3, with D hard to call. Material: peripheral blood mononuclear cells (PBMCs), obtained at new diagnosis, from a patient treated with antithyroid drugs. The TCR originated in a young woman with Graves disease. The CDR3 protein is CASSLDTLGNTQYF. The CDR3 coding sequence is TGTGCCAGCAGCTTAGACACCCTAGGCAATACGCAGTATTTT.